This T cell receptor (beta chain) was profiled in a study of shared clonotypes between healthy human individuals. Study information: Ranging from 18 to 49 in age, donors were two women and three men.

The genomic DNA of each subset was split evenly across several immunoSEQ plates. Authors' analysis steps: Sequence data from immunoSEQ were junction-only and lacked quality scores; consequently, filtering differed. Some clones are missing from TCRdb's copy, which holds only in-frame ones; the method was immunoSEQ multiplex PCR. D and trimming come from the DNA, and the V and J calls and clone size come from that table. The sample carries 850,000 to 1,100,000 clones, 70% to 80% recorded once. Germline lookup yields CDR1 LNHDA and CDR2 SQIVND (reference sequence). The CDR3 loop spans 16 amino acids. V was shortened by 5 bases and J by 0 bases, with 17 bases between the two germline ends.

The chain recombines TRBV19 with TRBJ2-7; maybe TRBD1 (5 bases). Specimen: memory CD4+ T cells from PBMCs. As to subset: CD45RA-negative fraction. The TCR was taken from a man in his late teens or twenties in good health. Some clones in this sample may be carry-over from other donors' samples. CDR3 nucleotide sequence: TGTGCCAGTAGTGCATCCACAGGCCGGAGCTCCTACGAGCAGTACTTC. It encodes CASSASTGRSSYEQYF.